Listed below are T cell receptor beta chains from one sample, sequenced in a study of T cell changes during pregnancy in multiple sclerosis. Data came from immunoSEQ multiplex PCR; TCRdb stores just in-frame clones and leaves some out. Of under 20,000 clones listed, about 84% are singletons. The sequencing here drew on CD8+ T cells from peripheral blood mononuclear cells, taken after pregnancy. All receptors come from a female donor with multiple sclerosis, enrolled in a pregnancy study. Both conserved end residues are part of each CDR3.

V gene | CDR3 length | CDR3 protein
TRBV6-1 | 15 | CASSEGVSGAGELFF
TRBV27 | 16 | CASSSGTGQSNQPQHF
TRBV2 | 16 | CASSVPSGRKPYEQYF
TRBV7-8 | 14 | CASNDQGYTGELFF
TRBV7-9 | 19 | CASSFGGQQIYTNQETQYF
TRBV5-1 | 15 | CASSQRGGSYNEQFF
TRBV27 | 14 | CASLKTSGMGTQYF
TRBV6-4 | 15 | CASSRTSGEGETQYF
TRBV7-3 | 16 | CASSVSTGGYTDTQYF
TRBV7-8 | 13 | CASSSVSPELKYF
TRBV7-9 | 13 | CASSLSGGEKLFF
TRBV6-1 | 13 | CASRTSGNYEQYF
TRBV27 | 15 | CASSPRGGAAYEQYF
TRBV9 | 13 | CASRGQGAAEAFF
TRBV7-3 | 11 | CASSSGQGYPF
TRBV6-5 | 13 | CASTGEVHEKLFF
TRBV29-1 | 13 | CSVGSGDNSPLHF
TRBV2 | 14 | CASSTPGQAYEQYF
TRBV6-1 | 15 | CASSEARVQSEKLFF
TRBV19 | 13 | CASRSHQADTQYF
TRBV29-1 | 15 | CSVEGLAGSYNEQFF
TRBV2 | 15 | CASSVSSGVTDTQYF
TRBV9 | 16 | CASSVDGRVDYNEQFF
TRBV4-3 | 15 | CASSQEQGAREKLFF
TRBV27 | 14 | CASSFQRAGYEQYF
TRBV30 | 16 | CAWSARTSGFTGELFF
TRBV27 | 13 | CASSLDRGYEQYF
TRBV11-1 | 13 | CASSLRNQETQYF
TRBV29-1 | 14 | CSVPYRGIQETQYF
TRBV27 | 15 | CASSFGTGALYEQYF
TRBV28 | 17 | CASSSSGQGRGQETQYF
TRBV6-6 | 16 | CASSPRPGQGTYEQYF
TRBV6-5 | 13 | CASSYSSRAEAFF
TRBV4-3 | 15 | CASSHTGVTNTEAFF
TRBV27 | 14 | CASSFRSAVYEQYF
TRBV10-3 | 14 | CAISDPDSYNEQFF
TRBV10-3 | 15 | CAISQTLETRDEQYF
TRBV7-8 | 15 | CASSPYTTGDGAAFF
TRBV7-9 | 15 | CASSLALGISETQYF
TRBV5-1 | 11 | CASSLANEQYF
TRBV30 | 15 | CAWSARQGDNSPLHF
TRBV30 | 15 | CAWSVRDNYNQPQHF
TRBV9 | 15 | CASSPTSGSVNEQFF
TRBV19 | 19 | CASSIRGRDTNSGANVLTF
TRBV6-1 | 16 | CASSEVEDSSGNTIYF
TRBV2 | 17 | CASRDRLATTSNTEAFF
TRBV10-2 | 10 | CASLGTEAFF
TRBV28 | 14 | CASSLPRDSTKQYF
TRBV27 | 12 | CASTGNTGELFF
TRBV15 | 13 | CATSILESGELFF
TRBV10-1 | 18 | CASSELLRSSGSRREQYF
TRBV27 | 14 | CASSSPTTGYEQFF
TRBV7-3 | 13 | CASSLIYTGELFF